This T cell receptor beta chain was documented in a study of human T cells and chemical hapten exposure. Across the study: It was small differences in pooled library volume that mainly caused per-sample TCR yields to vary.

General study results and limits: There was no change with DPC sensitization in TCRs above 1 in 1000 frequency.

Unique molecular identifiers were affixed to discrete cDNA molecules within the library. One entry per CDR3 protein results from TCRdb running MiXCR on the 5' RACE reads. The sample yields about 81,000 distinct CDR3 sequences, approximately 15% seen once. This clonotype was seen at least ten times. The antigen remains undetermined. The length of the CDR3 is 15 residues. Total RNA came from unfractionated whole blood. The TCR was taken from a female donor in good health. The V and J genes are TRBV21-1 and TRBJ1-2; the table assigns TRBD1, which was not confirmed against the DNA. TRBV21-1 is a recognized pseudogene. In DNA, the CDR3 is TGTGCCAGCAGCAAAGTCTCCCCCAGGGGGTATGGCTACACCTTC. It is translated as CASSKVSPRGYGYTF.